The 2 T cell receptor beta chains listed next were all sequenced from one sample in a study of T cell responses to AZD1222 COVID-19 vaccine. TCRdb's table, derived via immunoSEQ multiplex PCR, lists solely in-frame clones and lacks some. The sample shows about 79,000 clones, about 80% of them seen only once. Source: peripheral blood, taken 28 days after the second AZD1222 dose. Receptors originate from an adult who received the AZD1222 COVID-19 vaccine.

The chain joins TRBV27 to TRBJ1-2; D possibly corresponds to TRBD1 (5 bases). V dropped 6 bases and J dropped 4 bases, with 18 bases sitting between them. CDR1 is MNHEY, CDR2 SMNVEV, per germline (reference sequence). The CDR3 sequence is 15 residues long. The CDR3 reads CASSLTGGNGYGYTF. The CDR3 region has the DNA TGTGCCAGCAGCCTGACGGGGGGTAACGGCTATGGCTACACCTTC.

This sequence joins TRBV2 and TRBJ2-3, with 7 bases lining up with TRBD1. The CDR3 consists of 13 residues. CDR1 is SNHLY, CDR2 FYNNEI, per germline. J gave up 0 bases and V 11 bases, and 5 bases lay outside the gene matches. The CDR3 DNA reads as TGTGCCCGAAGACAGGGTAGCACAGATACGCAGTATTTT. Encoded protein: CARRQGSTDTQYF.